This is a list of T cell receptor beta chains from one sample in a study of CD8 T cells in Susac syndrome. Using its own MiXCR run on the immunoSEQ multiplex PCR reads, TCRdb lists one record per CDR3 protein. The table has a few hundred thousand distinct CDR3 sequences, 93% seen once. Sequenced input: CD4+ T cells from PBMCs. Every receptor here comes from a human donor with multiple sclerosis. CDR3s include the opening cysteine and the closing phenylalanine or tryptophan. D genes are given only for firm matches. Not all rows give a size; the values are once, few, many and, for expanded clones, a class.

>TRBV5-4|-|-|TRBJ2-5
CASSLSLGLQETQYF
TGTGCCAGCAGCCTCTCCTTGGGACTCCAAGAGACCCAGTACTTC
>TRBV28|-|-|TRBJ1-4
CASRFLSIPNEKLFF
TGTGCCAGCAGATTCTTGTCCATACCTAATGAAAAACTGTTTTTT
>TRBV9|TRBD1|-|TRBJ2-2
CASSVEDRGLRGSGELFF
TGTGCCAGCAGCGTAGAGGACAGGGGGTTACGGGGAAGCGGGGAGCTGTTTTTT
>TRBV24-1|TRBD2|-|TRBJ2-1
CATSDLVGGSYNEQFF
TGTGCCACCAGTGACCTGGTGGGGGGGTCCTACAATGAGCAGTTCTTC
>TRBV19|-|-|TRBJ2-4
CASTPGFPAKNIQYF
TGTGCCAGTACTCCGGGGTTTCCAGCCAAAAACATTCAGTACTTC
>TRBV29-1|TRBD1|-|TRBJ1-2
CSGRTGGTYGYTF
TGCAGCGGGCGGACAGGGGGTACCTATGGCTACACCTTC
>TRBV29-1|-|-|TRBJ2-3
CSVEEAGDTQYF
TGCAGCGTTGAGGAAGCGGGAGATACGCAGTATTTT
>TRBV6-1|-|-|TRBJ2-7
CASNSNEQYF
TGTGCCAGCAATTCGAACGAGCAGTACTTC
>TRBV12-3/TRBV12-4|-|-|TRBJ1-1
CASSKRDGREAFF
TGTGCCAGCAGTAAACGGGACGGACGAGAAGCTTTCTTT
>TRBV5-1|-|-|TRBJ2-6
CASSLDGASGANVLTF
TGCGCCAGCAGCTTGGACGGAGCATCTGGGGCCAACGTCCTGACTTTC
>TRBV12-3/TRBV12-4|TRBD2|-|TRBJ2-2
CASTALAGGNTGELFF
TGTGCCAGCACAGCACTAGCGGGGGGGAACACCGGGGAGCTGTTTTTT
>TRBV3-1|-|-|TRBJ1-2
CASSEKGGQGYYGYTF
TGTGCCAGCAGCGAAAAGGGGGGCCAAGGATACTATGGCTACACCTTC
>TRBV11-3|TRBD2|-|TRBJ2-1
CASSPLGARLAGPNEQFF
TGTGCCAGCAGCCCCCTGGGAGCCAGACTAGCGGGACCCAATGAGCAGTTCTTC
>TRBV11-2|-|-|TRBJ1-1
CASSFPAAGTFF
TGTGCCAGCAGCTTTCCGGCCGCCGGGACCTTCTTT
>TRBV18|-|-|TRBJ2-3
CASSRRVKGGRTDTQYF
TGTGCCAGCTCACGACGCGTTAAGGGGGGTCGAACAGATACGCAGTATTTT
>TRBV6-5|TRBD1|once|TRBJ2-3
CASRLTGGGTDTQYF
TGTGCCAGCAGACTTACAGGGGGCGGCACAGATACGCAGTATTTT
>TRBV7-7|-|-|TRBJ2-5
CASSSSRKETQYF
TGTGCCAGCAGCTCCTCCAGGAAAGAGACCCAGTACTTC
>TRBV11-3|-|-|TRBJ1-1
CASSTQVTEAFF
TGTGCCAGCAGCACACAGGTCACTGAAGCTTTCTTT
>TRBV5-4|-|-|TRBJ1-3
CASSSTVEGLIYF
TGTGCCAGCAGCTCGACCGTCGAAGGGTTGATATATTTT
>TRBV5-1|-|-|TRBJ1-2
CASSPERLNYGYTF
TGCGCCAGCAGCCCGGAACGGCTAAACTATGGCTACACCTTC
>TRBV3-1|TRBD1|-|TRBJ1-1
CASSQEAGGTTEAFF
TGTGCCAGCAGCCAAGAGGCAGGGGGGACCACTGAAGCTTTCTTT
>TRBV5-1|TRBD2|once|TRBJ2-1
CASSSVGAGGSYNEQFF
TGCGCCAGCAGCTCCGTAGGGGCGGGAGGAAGCTACAATGAGCAGTTCTTC
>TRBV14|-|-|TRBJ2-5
CASSRQAAGETQYF
TGTGCCAGCTCTAGACAGGCGGCTGGAGAGACCCAGTACTTC
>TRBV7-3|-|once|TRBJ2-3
CASSPPGQYTQYF
TGTGCCAGCAGCCCCCCGGGTCAATATACGCAGTATTTT
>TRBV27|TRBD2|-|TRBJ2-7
CASSSAGLASEQYF
TGTGCCAGCAGTTCGGCGGGACTAGCTTCCGAGCAGTACTTC
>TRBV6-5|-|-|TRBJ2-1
CASARVQGYNEQFF
TGTGCCTCAGCGAGGGTACAGGGCTACAATGAGCAGTTCTTC
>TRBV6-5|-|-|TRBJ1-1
CASRRRRSGEAFF
TGTGCCAGCAGGCGACGACGCTCCGGTGAAGCTTTCTTT
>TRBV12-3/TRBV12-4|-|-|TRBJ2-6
CASSSLGGVKSGANVLTF
TGTGCCAGCAGCTCCCTTGGGGGCGTGAAGTCTGGGGCCAACGTCCTGACTTTC
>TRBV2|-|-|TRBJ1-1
CASSLQAGNTEAFF
TGTGCCAGCAGTCTACAGGCAGGGAACACTGAAGCTTTCTTT
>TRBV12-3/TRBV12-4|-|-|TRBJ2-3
CASSRDLSTDTQYF
TGTGCCAGCAGCCGGGACCTCAGCACAGATACGCAGTATTTT
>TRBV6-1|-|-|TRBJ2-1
CASSLLSNEQFF
TGTGCCAGCAGCCTTCTTAGCAATGAGCAGTTCTTC
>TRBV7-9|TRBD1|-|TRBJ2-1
CASIKGDRGDEQFF
TGTGCCAGCATCAAGGGGGACAGAGGTGACGAGCAGTTCTTC
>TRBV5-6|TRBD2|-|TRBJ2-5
CASSWGEGETQYF
TGTGCCAGCAGCTGGGGGGAGGGAGAGACCCAGTACTTC
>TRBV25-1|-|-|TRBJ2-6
CASRSPGTKFSGANVLTF
TGTGCCAGCAGATCCCCCGGGACAAAATTCTCTGGGGCCAACGTCCTGACTTTC
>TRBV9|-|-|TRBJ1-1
CASSSHEWTEAFF
TGTGCCAGCAGCTCCCATGAGTGGACTGAAGCTTTCTTT
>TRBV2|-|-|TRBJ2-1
CASSGQFYNEQFF
TGTGCCAGCAGTGGACAGTTCTACAATGAGCAGTTCTTC
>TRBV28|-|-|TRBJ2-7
CASRLGGTLYEQYF
TGTGCCAGCAGGTTGGGGGGAACCCTCTACGAGCAGTACTTC
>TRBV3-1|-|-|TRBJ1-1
CASSQEGSQRPNTEAFF
TGTGCCAGCAGCCAAGAGGGTTCTCAGAGACCGAACACTGAAGCTTTCTTT
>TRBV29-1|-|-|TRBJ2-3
CSVDQRTGTQYF
TGCAGCGTTGACCAACGGACGGGTACGCAGTATTTT
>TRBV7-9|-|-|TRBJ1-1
CASSFGPTYEAFF
TGTGCCAGCAGCTTTGGGCCAACTTATGAAGCTTTCTTT
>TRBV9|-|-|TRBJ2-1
CASSVVAGSPFGEQFF
TGTGCCAGCAGCGTAGTGGCGGGGTCCCCTTTTGGGGAGCAGTTCTTC
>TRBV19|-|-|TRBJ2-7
CASSIGGPDEQYF
TGTGCCAGTAGTATCGGGGGGCCGGACGAGCAGTACTTC
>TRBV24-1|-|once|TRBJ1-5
CATRQGSNQPQHF
TGTGCCACCAGACAGGGAAGCAATCAGCCCCAGCATTTT
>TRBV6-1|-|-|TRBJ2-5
CATRLGSTQETQYF
TGTGCCACCCGACTAGGGAGCACTCAAGAGACCCAGTACTTC
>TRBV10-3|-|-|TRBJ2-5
CAAEGDSETQYF
TGTGCCGCGGAGGGGGACTCAGAGACCCAGTACTTC
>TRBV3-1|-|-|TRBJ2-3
CASSQRGPGSDTQYF
TGTGCCAGCAGCCAACGGGGCCCAGGGTCAGATACGCAGTATTTT
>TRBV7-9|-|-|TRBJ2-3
CASSVPGREITDTQYF
TGTGCCAGCAGCGTCCCCGGAAGGGAGATAACAGATACGCAGTATTTT
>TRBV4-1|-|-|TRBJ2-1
CASKGTEYNEQFF
TGCGCCAGCAAAGGAACAGAATACAATGAGCAGTTCTTC
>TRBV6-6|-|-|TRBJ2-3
CASSYSTADRTDTQYF
TGTGCCAGCAGTTACTCGACAGCGGACCGCACAGATACGCAGTATTTT
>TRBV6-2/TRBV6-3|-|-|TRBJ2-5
CASRRSNRGGNWETQYF
TGTGCCAGCAGGAGAAGTAACAGGGGCGGGAATTGGGAGACCCAGTACTTC
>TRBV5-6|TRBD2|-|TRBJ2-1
CASSLVGREYNEQFF
TGTGCCAGCAGCTTGGTGGGGAGGGAGTACAATGAGCAGTTCTTC
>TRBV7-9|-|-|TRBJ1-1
CASSFSGMPRTEAFF
TGTGCCAGCAGCTTTTCGGGAATGCCCCGCACTGAAGCTTTCTTT
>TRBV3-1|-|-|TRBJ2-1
CASSQSPVGGFGSNEQFF
TGTGCCAGCAGCCAAAGCCCCGTCGGGGGCTTCGGGTCCAATGAGCAGTTCTTC
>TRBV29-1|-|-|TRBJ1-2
CSVEPPLGRLGYTF
TGCAGCGTTGAACCCCCTTTGGGCCGACTTGGCTACACCTTC
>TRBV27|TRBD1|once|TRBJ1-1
CASSFYPGQGSNTEAFF
TGTGCCAGCAGTTTCTACCCGGGACAGGGTTCGAACACTGAAGCTTTCTTT
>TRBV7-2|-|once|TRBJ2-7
CASSLPWTYEQYF
TGTGCCAGCAGCTTACCGTGGACCTACGAGCAGTACTTC
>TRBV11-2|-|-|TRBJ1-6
CASSSGTKNHSPLHF
TGTGCCAGCAGCTCCGGGACGAAGAATCATTCACCCCTCCACTTT
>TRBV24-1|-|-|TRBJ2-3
CATSDSGTTDTQYF
TGTGCCACCAGTGATTCCGGGACCACAGATACGCAGTATTTT